The clone carrying this TCR beta chain has ten or more counts. Antigen unknown. This record comes from a study of CD8 T cells in ankylosing spondylitis. Study-level results: Disease-linked clones had a CD8+ phenotype and relatively low frequency in peripheral blood. Ankylosing spondylitis blood appeared to carry a characteristic TCR beta motif of roughly 8 highly homologous variants. Certain motif variants had earlier been reported in reactive arthritis synovial fluid and blood.

Generation of TCR beta libraries employed quantitative 5'-RACE incorporating molecular barcodes. TCRdb re-analysed the 5' RACE reads in MiXCR, keeping a single row per CDR3 protein. This table holds approximately 25,000 distinct CDR3 sequences, 17% found once. V shed 3 bases and J 2 bases; nucleotides not matched to a gene: 4. This CDR3 spans 15 amino acids. CDR1 is SGHVS, CDR2 FNYEAQ, per germline. The chain uses TRBV7-6 and TRBJ2-1, with 7 bases aligning to TRBD2. This clonotype was obtained from a male donor with ankylosing spondylitis or in good health (not recorded which). Input material: blood. In DNA, the CDR3 is TGTGCCAGCAGCTTTTCCGGGGGGACCTACAATGAGCAGTTCTTC. It is translated as CASSFSGGTYNEQFF.